The 22 T cell receptor beta chains below were found in one sample sequenced in a study of Graves' ophthalmopathy and Graves' hyperthyroidism. RNA served as the template for amplifying TCR beta CDR3 regions. The authors performed first-round RT-PCR with HTBI primers and then a second-round multiplex PCR. From the multiplex PCR reads, TCRdb called clonotypes with MiXCR, one entry per CDR3 protein. The sample contains around 1,200,000 distinct CDR3 sequences, about 38% of which appear only once. The sequenced sample consisted of peripheral blood or thyroid tissue (not recorded which). These receptors originate from an adult man with Graves' hyperthyroidism.

Concerning this clonotype itself: At one of its ends the junction is not consistent with the germline gene, which may arise from a read error. V gene TRBV12-3 or TRBV12-4 combines with J gene TRBJ1-6; D uncertain. This CDR3 has 14 amino acids. The CDR3, as DNA: TGTGCCAGCAGTTTAGCGCAGGTCAATTCACCCCCCCACTTT. Translated, it gives CASSLAQVNSPPHF.

The chain links TRBV15 to TRBJ2-7, with TRBD1 as a possible D gene (5 bases). Trimming removed 3 bases at V and 0 bases at J, with 15 bases between. Germline V gene sequence: CDR1 LNHNV, CDR2 YYDKDF (reference sequence). This CDR3 comprises 16 residues. The CDR3 DNA reads as TGTGCCACCAGCAGCCCACGTCGCAGGGTCTCCTACGAGCAGTACTTC. Translated, it gives CATSSPRRRVSYEQYF.

This clonotype was recorded at least ten times. V gene TRBV19 combines with J gene TRBJ1-5, with TRBD1 matching over 10 bases. The V and J ends lost 4 bases and 4 bases, in that order; junction bases with no gene match: 7. In germline, CDR1 is LNHDA, CDR2 SQIVND (reference sequence). This CDR3 contains 16 residues. The CDR3 DNA follows: TGTGCCAGTAGTACCCTACCGGGACAGGGGAATCAGCCCCAGCATTTT. Protein product: CASSTLPGQGNQPQHF.

This clonotype has just one count. V gene TRBV28 combines with J gene TRBJ1-5; the D is unclear. The length of the CDR3 is 13 residues. V dropped 4 bases and J dropped 7 bases, with 11 bases sitting between them. In germline, CDR1 is MDHEN, CDR2 SYDVKM. CDR3 protein: CASSSPVSQPQHF. The DNA of the CDR3 is TGTGCCAGCAGTTCCCCTGTCTCCCAGCCCCAGCATTTT.

This sequence joins TRBV25-1 and TRBJ2-7, with TRBD2 matching 7 bases. The CDR3 runs to 17 residues. V lost 5 bases and J lost 2; bases outside the gene matches: 15. CDR1 and CDR2 from the germline V gene are MGHDK and SYGVNS. DNA of the CDR3: TGTGCCAGCAGTTACTCGGGGGGACGTCCGGGGGCCTACGAGCAGTACTTC. As protein: CASSYSGGRPGAYEQYF.

The chain links TRBV30 to TRBJ1-1; 8 bases are shared with TRBD1. This CDR3 is built from 17 residues. The germline CDR1 and CDR2 sequences are GTSNPN and SVGIG (reference sequence). Trimming cost V 2 bases and J 0 bases; bases outside gene matches: 11. The CDR3 DNA reads as TGTGCCTGGAGTACCCCCCGTGACAGGGGTATGAACACTGAAGCTTTCTTT. It encodes CAWSTPRDRGMNTEAFF.

This clonotype appeared a few times. The CDR3, as DNA: TGTGCCAGTAGTGTTTGGACGGACAACACTGAAGCTTTCTTT. Translated, it gives CASSVWTDNTEAFF. The genes are TRBV19 and TRBJ1-1; D gene unclear. V was trimmed by 5 bases and J by 2 bases, leaving 12 bases between them. Per germline, CDR1 LNHDA and CDR2 SQIVND (reference sequence). The CDR3 consists of 14 residues.

This rearrangement joins TRBV25-1 to TRBJ2-5; 10 positions agree with TRBD1. The V and J ends lost 5 bases and 5 bases, in that order; junction bases with no gene match: 11. This CDR3 is built from 16 residues. Looked up from germline, CDR1 is MGHDK and CDR2 is SYGVNS. CDR3 sequence: CASSTGTGAVGETQYF. The DNA of the CDR3 is TGTGCCAGCAGTACCGGGACAGGGGCCGTCGGGGAGACCCAGTACTTC.

This clonotype occurred many times. The chain joins TRBV25-1 to TRBJ1-6; D unresolved. Germline V gene lookup returns CDR1 MGHDK and CDR2 SYGVNS. The CDR3 runs to 17 residues. The ends were cut back, 3 bases at V and 8 bases at J, with 20 bases in the middle. CDR3 in amino acids: CASSDRREPRDYSPLHF. Here the CDR3 DNA reads TGTGCCAGCAGTGACCGCCGGGAACCCCGCGACTATTCACCCCTCCACTTT.

This clonotype was observed at least ten times. The chain couples TRBV19 to TRBJ2-6; D possibly corresponds to TRBD1 (5 bases). The V end lost 7 bases, the J end lost 0 bases, and 13 bases lay between the germline ends. Looked up from germline, CDR1 is LNHDA and CDR2 is SQIVND (reference sequence). The CDR3 loop spans 16 amino acids. CDR3: CASTPQVRSGANVLTF. The DNA of the CDR3 is TGTGCCAGTACCCCACAGGTACGCTCTGGGGCCAACGTCCTGACTTTC.

A note on this clonotype: One end of the junction is discordant with germline, which a read error may explain. The V call is TRBV10-2, the J call TRBJ2-7; no clear D. The CDR3 totals 13 residues. Germline-derived CDR1 and CDR2 are WSHSY and SAAADI. The CDR3 region is CASSEQTNYEQYF. The CDR3 DNA reads TGTGCCAGCAGTGAACAAACTAACTACGAGCAGTACTTC.

J is TRBJ2-7 and V is TRBV4-1; 8 bases are a match to TRBD1. The CDR3 extends over 18 amino acids. V lost 1 base, J lost 0 bases, and 11 bases stayed unmatched. Germline V CDR1 and CDR2: MGHRA, YSYEKL. The CDR3 nucleotides are TGCGCCAGCAGCCAAGGAAGAATTGGGACAGGTAGCTCCTACGAGCAGTACTTC. This encodes CASSQGRIGTGSSYEQYF.

Only a few counts were recorded for this clonotype. The rearrangement joins TRBV9 to TRBJ2-2; TRBD2 matches 9 bases. CDR1 SGDLS and CDR2 YYNGEE come from the germline V gene. The J segment lost 7 bases and the V segment lost 0 bases, leaving 10 bases of the junction unmatched. This CDR3 spans 17 amino acids. For the CDR3, the DNA is TGTGCCAGCAGCGTAGGTCTTAGCGGGAGTACTGTCGGGGAGCTGTTTTTT. Residues: CASSVGLSGSTVGELFF.

This sequence joins TRBV7-9 and TRBJ1-2, with D unclear. Germline CDR1 reads SEHNR; CDR2 reads FQNEAQ (reference sequence). The CDR3 consists of 12 residues. V shed 6 bases and J shed 7 bases, with 12 bases lying between them. CDR3 nucleotide sequence: TGTGCCAGCAGGACTCGTTCGGCTGGCTACACCTTC. Translation: CASRTRSAGYTF.

This clonotype was recorded many times. The chain joins TRBV7-2 to TRBJ1-5, with TRBD1 as a possible D gene (5 bases). Germline CDR1 and CDR2: SGHTA and FQGNSA. Trimming pared 4 bases from V and 6 bases from J, leaving 10 bases between. The CDR3 totals 13 residues. As DNA, the CDR3 is TGTGCCAGCAGCTCAGACAGAGTTCAGCCCCAGCATTTT. Protein sequence: CASSSDRVQPQHF.

The rearrangement links TRBV9 to TRBJ2-7; 9 bases match TRBD2. Germline V lookup: CDR1 SGDLS, CDR2 YYNGEE. CDR3 length equals 16 residues. V shed 2 bases and J 4 bases; nucleotides not matched to a gene: 10. CDR3 residues: CASSVLAGASTYEQYF. CDR3 nucleotides: TGTGCCAGCAGCGTTTTAGCGGGAGCAAGTACTTACGAGCAGTACTTC. The complete variable domain, with remaining parts taken from reference TRBV9 and TRBJ2-7, reads DSGVTQTPKHLITATGQRVTLRCSPRSGDLSVYWYQQSLDQGLQFLIQYYNGEERAKGNILERFSAQQFPDLHSELNLSSLELGDSALYFCASSVLAGASTYEQYFGPGTRLTVT.

This clonotype was observed at least ten times. CDR3 sequence reads: CASMGQGSSYEQYF. The CDR3, as DNA: TGCGCCAGCATGGGACAGGGGAGCTCCTACGAGCAGTACTTC. The chain recombines TRBV10-2 with TRBJ2-7; TRBD1 matches at 10 bases. The V segment lost 7 bases and the J segment 0 bases; nucleotides outside the gene matches: 3. There are 14 residues in the CDR3. In germline, CDR1 is WSHSY, CDR2 SAAADI.

This clonotype has only a few counts. The J gene is TRBJ1-2, the V gene TRBV4-3; the D gene is possibly TRBD1 (5 bases). The length of the CDR3 is 14 residues. The germline gives CDR1 LGHNA, CDR2 YSLEER. V was cut by 5 bases and J by 5 bases, with 15 bases left in between. CDR3 coding DNA: TGCGCCAGCAGCTCGGGACCTGGAGGATATGGCTACACCTTC. Its protein is CASSSGPGGYGYTF.

The count of this clonotype is one. The conserved closing phenylalanine or tryptophan is absent in this CDR3, likely reflecting a read error. The gene calls are TRBV5-1 and TRBJ2-7, with 7 bases aligning to TRBD2. Germline V gene lookup returns CDR1 SGHRS and CDR2 YFSETQ. CDR3 length: 14 amino acids. CDR3 nucleotide sequence: TGCGCCGGCAGCTTAGGATGGGGGGGGAACGAGCAGTACCTC. Translating it yields CAGSLGWGGNEQYL.

This clonotype was recorded at least ten times. The V call is TRBV3-1, the J call TRBJ1-6; no firm D call. Per germline, CDR1 LGHDT and CDR2 YNNKEL (reference sequence). This CDR3 is 12 amino acids long. V was pared by 3 bases and J by 9 bases, with 6 bases between. The CDR3 bases are TGTGCCAGCAGCCAGGAACTTTCACCCCTCCACTTT. Residues: CASSQELSPLHF.

This clonotype was recorded many times. This chain joins TRBV29-1 and TRBJ1-5; D might be TRBD1 (5 bases). The CDR3 has 14 residues. Trimming removed 8 bases from V and 3 bases from J, with 17 bases in between. The germline V gene encodes CDR1 SQVTM and CDR2 ANQGSEA. CDR3 loop: CSPGPLQLNQPQHF. CDR3 nucleotide sequence: TGCAGCCCGGGGCCCCTCCAGCTCAATCAGCCCCAGCATTTT.

This clonotype was seen ten or more times. This chain connects TRBV10-3 to TRBJ2-7; 7 bases match TRBD1. CDR1 is ENHRY and CDR2 is SYGVKD in the germline V gene. The CDR3 is made up of 14 amino acids. The ends lost 10 bases at V and 4 bases at J; junction bases unmatched: 13. The CDR3: CATTGAGARYEQYF. DNA of the CDR3: TGTGCCACCACAGGGGCTGGGGCCCGATACGAGCAGTACTTC.